The 23 T cell receptor beta chains reported below all come from one sample, sequenced in a study of blood T cell repertoires in COVID-19. Profiling relied on immunoSEQ multiplex PCR, and the TCRdb table lists in-frame clones only, not all of them. Seen here are roughly 56,000 clones, 85% observed once, and the top ten hold roughly a tenth. The source material was peripheral blood. These TCRs come from a human donor in a cohort sampled during active COVID-19.

The V and J genes are TRBV5-5 and TRBJ2-7; 12 bases agree with TRBD1. With 3 bases clipped from V and 0 bases from J, the junction kept 1 base outside the gene matches. The CDR3 runs to 15 residues. CDR1 is SGHKS and CDR2 is YYEKEE in the germline V gene (reference sequence). The CDR3 region has the DNA TGTGCCAGCAGCTGGGGACAGGGGGCCTCCTACGAGCAGTACTTC. Translated: CASSWGQGASYEQYF. Full variable domain (missing parts from reference TRBV5-5 and TRBJ2-7): DAGVTQSPTHLIKTRGQQVTLRCSPISGHKSVSWYQQVLGQGPQFIFQYYEKEERGRGNFPDRFSARQFPNYSSELNVNALLLGDSALYLCASSWGQGASYEQYFGPGTRLTVT.

This rearrangement joins TRBV10-3 to TRBJ2-1; weak D call: TRBD2 (5 bases). CDR1 and CDR2 (germline): ENHRY, SYGVKD. Trimming left V 11 bases short and J 6 bases short, with 17 bases between. CDR3 length equals 13 residues. The CDR3 DNA is TGTGCCTCCAATGGAGGAGTAGTCAATGAGCAGTTCTTC. This gives the protein CASNGGVVNEQFF.

The chain combines TRBV14 with TRBJ2-7; D not certain. V dropped 1 base and J dropped 0 bases, with 10 bases sitting between them. CDR1 and CDR2 (germline): SGHDN, FVKESK. The CDR3 runs 15 residues. The CDR3 DNA reads TGTGCCAGCAGCCAAGGGTTAGCTAACTCCTACGAGCAGTACTTC. Translated, it gives CASSQGLANSYEQYF.

In this sample, this clone turned up once. The genes are TRBV6-5 and TRBJ2-7; D might be TRBD2 (6 bases). The CDR3 covers 14 residues. The ends were cut back, 6 bases at V and 7 bases at J, with 19 bases in the middle. Germline V gives CDR1 MNHEY, CDR2 SVGAGI. CDR3 nucleotide sequence: TGTGCCAGCAGCTTTGGGACTTTCGTCGGGGAGCAGTACTTC. The encoded protein is CASSFGTFVGEQYF.

The chain recombines TRBV6-5 with TRBJ1-2; D not certain. CDR3 length equals 13 residues. Per the germline V gene, CDR1 is MNHEY and CDR2 is SVGAGI. Trimming cost V 0 bases and J 8 bases, with 10 bases left between them. DNA of the CDR3: TGTGCCAGCAGTTACTCGGCAGGTCGCGGCTACACCTTC. This translates into CASSYSAGRGYTF.

The V gene is TRBV15, the J gene TRBJ1-1, with a possible D match to TRBD1 (6 bases). Trimming cost V 5 bases and J 0 bases, with 10 bases left between them. This CDR3 spans 14 amino acids. From germline, CDR1 is LNHNV and CDR2 YYDKDF (reference sequence). This CDR3 is CATSRPGVNTEAFF. Here the CDR3 DNA reads TGTGCCACCAGCCGACCAGGGGTGAACACTGAAGCTTTCTTT.

The chain carries TRBV6-5 and TRBJ1-2; a weak D match, TRBD1 (6 bases). CDR3 length: 14 amino acids. V was trimmed by 2 bases and J by 8 bases, leaving 15 bases between them. The germline V gene encodes CDR1 MNHEY and CDR2 SVGAGI. The CDR3 bases are TGTGCCAGCAGTTACCTACAGGGTAACAGGGGCTACACCTTC. This translates into CASSYLQGNRGYTF.

This chain links TRBV4-1 with TRBJ2-1; the match to TRBD1 covers 8 bases. The CDR3 consists of 16 residues. CDR1 is MGHRA, CDR2 YSYEKL, per germline. J gave up 3 bases and V 3 bases, and 7 bases lay outside the gene matches. The CDR3, as DNA: TGCGCCAGCAGCCACACCGGGACAGGAGACTACAATGAGCAGTTCTTC. Translation: CASSHTGTGDYNEQFF.

This chain links TRBV5-1 with TRBJ2-2, with 7 bases matching TRBD1. This CDR3 region has 17 residues. Germline CDR1 is SGHRS and CDR2 is YFSETQ. With V trimmed by 4 bases and J by 4 bases, 13 bases remained unmatched. The DNA for the CDR3 is TGCGCCAGCAGCCAGATAGTCGGGACAGCCAGCACCGGGGAGCTGTTTTTT. This codes for CASSQIVGTASTGELFF. Supplemented by reference TRBV5-1 and TRBJ2-2, the full variable domain reads KAGVTQTPRYLIKTRGQQVTLSCSPISGHRSVSWYQQTPGQGLQFLFEYFSETQRNKGNFPGRFSGRQFSNSRSEMNVSTLELGDSALYLCASSQIVGTASTGELFFGEGSRLTVL.

The V and J genes are TRBV7-2 and TRBJ2-2, with no clear D. CDR3 length equals 16 residues. Germline CDR1 SGHTA, CDR2 FQGNSA. V shed 2 bases and J shed 1 base, with 11 bases lying between them. CDR3 bases: TGTGCCAGCAGCTTACTGGGCGTAGAGAACACCGGGGAGCTGTTTTTT. Encoded protein: CASSLLGVENTGELFF. The entire variable domain, with the rest obtained from reference TRBV7-2 and TRBJ2-2, is as follows: GAGVSQSPSNKVTEKGKDVELRCDPISGHTALYWYRQSLGQGLEFLIYFQGNSAPDKSGLPSDRFSAERTGGSVSTLTIQRTQQEDSAVYLCASSLLGVENTGELFFGEGSRLTVL.

V and J are TRBV9 and TRBJ2-5; weak D call: TRBD2 (5 bases). The germline V gene has CDR1 SGDLS and CDR2 YYNGEE. The CDR3 has 14 amino acids. The germline V and J ends were trimmed by 3 bases and 11 bases, with 20 bases remaining between them. CDR3 DNA sequence: TGTGCCAGCAGCGCTGAGAGGGCCGGTATGTTGCAGTACTTC. It encodes CASSAERAGMLQYF.

The J gene is TRBJ2-7, the V gene TRBV6-5, with a tentative D call TRBD1 (5 bases). Trimming shortened V by 7 bases and J by 2 bases, and 18 bases separated the two germline ends. Germline V gives CDR1 MNHEY, CDR2 SVGAGI. CDR3 length equals 15 residues. CDR3 in DNA: TGTGCCAGCACCCCAAGTAGTCAGGGAACCTACGAGCAGTACTTC. This encodes CASTPSSQGTYEQYF.

This clone was seen more than once but under ten times. V usage is TRBV19 and J usage is TRBJ1-5; D is perhaps TRBD1 (5 bases). V dropped 10 bases and J dropped 2 bases, with 18 bases sitting between them. The CDR3 is made up of 15 amino acids. Germline CDR1 LNHDA, CDR2 SQIVND (reference sequence). This CDR3 is CATNYQGPGNQPQHF. CDR3 coding DNA: TGTGCCACTAACTACCAGGGCCCCGGCAATCAGCCCCAGCATTTT.

V usage is TRBV5-1 and J usage is TRBJ2-1, with 11 bases identical to TRBD2. The V gene's germline CDR1 is SGHRS and CDR2 YFSETQ. V lost 0 bases and J lost 9; bases outside the gene matches: 5. The CDR3 sequence is 15 residues long. The CDR3 here is CASSLELAGEGEQFF. CDR3 bases: TGCGCCAGCAGCTTGGAACTAGCGGGGGAGGGTGAGCAGTTCTTC.

The J gene is TRBJ2-5, the V gene TRBV19; 7 bases align to TRBD1. Trimming removed 1 base from V and 4 bases from J; junction bases left unmatched: 6. CDR1 is LNHDA and CDR2 is SQIVND in the germline V gene (reference sequence). This CDR3 has 15 amino acids. CDR3 in DNA: TGTGCCAGTAGTATAGGACAGGGAAAAGGAGAGACCCAGTACTTC. Protein: CASSIGQGKGETQYF. Full variable domain (rest looked up from reference TRBV19 and TRBJ2-5): DGGITQSPKYLFRKEGQNVTLSCEQNLNHDAMYWYRQDPGQGLRLIYYSQIVNDFQKGDIAEGYSVSREKKESFPLTVTSAQKNPTAFYLCASSIGQGKGETQYFGPGTRLLVL.

This chain joins TRBV7-8 and TRBJ2-3; 7 positions match TRBD2. The junction had 7 bases not matched to a gene; V was cut back by 3 bases and J by 1 base. Germline loops: CDR1 SGHVS, CDR2 FQNEAQ. The CDR3 is 16 amino acids. CDR3 sequence reads: CASSFPAGRRTDTQYF. The CDR3 DNA sequence: TGTGCCAGCAGCTTTCCAGCGGGAAGACGCACAGATACGCAGTATTTT.

The V gene is TRBV4-2, the J gene TRBJ2-2, with 7 bases aligning to TRBD2. The germline gives CDR1 LGHNA, CDR2 YNFKEQ. The CDR3 has 16 residues. V lost 2 bases and J lost 2; bases outside the gene matches: 5. This CDR3 reads CASSQRRDYNTGELFF. In nucleotides, the CDR3 is TGTGCCAGCAGCCAACGTCGGGACTATAACACCGGGGAGCTGTTTTTT.

V usage is TRBV5-1 and J usage is TRBJ2-2, with a tentative D call TRBD1 (6 bases). V lost 2 bases, J lost 5 bases, and 13 bases lay in between. Germline lookup yields CDR1 SGHRS and CDR2 YFSETQ. There are 15 residues in the CDR3. The CDR3 coding sequence is TGCGCCAGCAGCTTACAGGGATTGAGGACCGGGGAGCTGTTTTTT. It is translated as CASSLQGLRTGELFF.

V and J are TRBV5-1 and TRBJ2-3, with unresolved D. CDR1 is SGHRS and CDR2 is YFSETQ in the germline V gene. The CDR3 is 14 residues long. Deletions cut 6 bases from V and 0 bases from J, with 11 bases between. In DNA, the CDR3 is TGCGCCAGCAAGTGGTCTACTAGCACAGATACGCAGTATTTT. Translation gives CASKWSTSTDTQYF.

This clone was counted a few times. The V and J genes are TRBV28 and TRBJ1-1; the D gene is possibly TRBD1 (6 bases). V lost 2 bases, J lost 8 bases, and 9 bases lay in between. Looked up from germline, CDR1 is MDHEN and CDR2 is SYDVKM. The CDR3 has 12 residues. The CDR3 sequence: CASSLPQGEAFF. The CDR3 region has the DNA TGTGCCAGCAGTTTACCCCAGGGGGAAGCTTTCTTT. Supplemented by reference TRBV28 and TRBJ1-1, the full variable domain reads DVKVTQSSRYLVKRTGEKVFLECVQDMDHENMFWYRQDPGLGLRLIYFSYDVKMKEKGDIPEGYSVSREKKERFSLILESASTNQTSMYLCASSLPQGEAFFGQGTRLTVV.

CDR3 amino acids: CASTGQNSYNEQFF. The CDR3 nucleotides read TGTGCCAGCACGGGACAGAACAGCTACAATGAGCAGTTCTTC. J is TRBJ2-1 and V is TRBV28, with TRBD1 identical over 7 bases. CDR3 length equals 14 residues. The germline gives CDR1 MDHEN, CDR2 SYDVKM. V lost 7 bases to trimming and J lost 3 bases; unmatched junction nucleotides: 6. Variable domain in full (rest from reference TRBV28 and TRBJ2-1): DVKVTQSSRYLVKRTGEKVFLECVQDMDHENMFWYRQDPGLGLRLIYFSYDVKMKEKGDIPEGYSVSREKKERFSLILESASTNQTSMYLCASTGQNSYNEQFFGPGTRLTVL.

The genes are TRBV7-2 and TRBJ2-7; D perhaps matches TRBD2 (8 bases). The CDR3 loop spans 14 amino acids. The germline V gene encodes CDR1 SGHTA and CDR2 FQGNSA. V shed 5 bases and J shed 8 bases, with 19 bases lying between them. The CDR3 is CASSPGGAGGKQYF. In nucleotides, the CDR3 is TGTGCCAGCAGCCCGGGAGGGGCAGGGGGTAAGCAGTACTTC.

The rearrangement joins TRBV19 to TRBJ2-7, with D tentatively TRBD2 (6 bases). Per germline, CDR1 LNHDA and CDR2 SQIVND (reference sequence). The CDR3 extends over 14 amino acids. V dropped 1 base and J dropped 7 bases, with 14 bases sitting between them. The CDR3 sequence: CASSIGRMAGEQYF. The CDR3 bases are TGTGCCAGTAGTATAGGGCGGATGGCGGGGGAGCAGTACTTC.